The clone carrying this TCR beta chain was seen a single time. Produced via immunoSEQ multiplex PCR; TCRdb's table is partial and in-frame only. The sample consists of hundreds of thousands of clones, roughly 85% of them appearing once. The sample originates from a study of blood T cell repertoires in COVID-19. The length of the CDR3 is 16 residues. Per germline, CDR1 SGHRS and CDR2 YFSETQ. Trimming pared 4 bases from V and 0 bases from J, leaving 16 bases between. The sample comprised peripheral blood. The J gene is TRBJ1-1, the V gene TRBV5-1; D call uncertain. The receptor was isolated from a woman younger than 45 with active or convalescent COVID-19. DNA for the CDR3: TGCGCCAGCAGCCCGGGAACCATGAGCATGAACACTGAAGCTTTCTTT. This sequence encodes CASSPGTMSMNTEAFF.